This TCR beta chain was identified in a study of blood T cell repertoires in COVID-19. Study as a whole: Samples came from the United States, Italy and Spain, spanning acute and convalescent COVID-19.

The protocol was immunoSEQ multiplex PCR, while the TCRdb copy is restricted to in-frame clones and leaves out a portion. The sample yields about 270,000 clones, 86% seen once. Trimming left V 0 bases short and J 2 bases short, with 7 bases between. There are 14 residues in the CDR3. Germline V CDR1 and CDR2: SGHDT, YYEEEE. The clonotype was recovered from a man aged 35 to 55 with active or convalescent COVID-19. Sequencing was done on a sample of peripheral blood. J is TRBJ2-3 and V is TRBV5-6; no clear D. CDR3 sequence reads: CASSLGSYTDTQYF. The DNA for the CDR3 is TGTGCCAGCAGCTTGGGCAGTTACACAGATACGCAGTATTTT.